The source of this TCR beta chain is a study of CD8 T cells in ankylosing spondylitis. This clonotype occurred a few times. Its target is unknown. One entry per CDR3 protein results from TCRdb running MiXCR on the 5' RACE reads. Among some 140,000 distinct CDR3 sequences listed, roughly 8.8% were seen once. Trimming removed 5 bases from V and 10 bases from J, with 15 bases in between. CDR3 size: 13 residues. CDR1 SGHAT and CDR2 FQDESV come from the germline V gene (reference sequence). Study-wide results and caveats: According to the report, clones linked to the disease were significantly enriched in matched synovial fluid samples taken from ankylosing spondylitis patients.

The receptor comes from a male donor with ankylosing spondylitis. Sequences were obtained from synovial fluid, either unsorted or a sorted T cell fraction (not recorded which). This sequence joins TRBV11-1 and TRBJ2-1; maybe TRBD1 (6 bases). In DNA form, the CDR3 reads TGTGCCAGCAGCCTACAGGGTTTAGGGGAGCAGTTCTTC. Translating it yields CASSLQGLGEQFF.